The sequence of this TCR beta chain was determined in a study of CXCR3-negative and CXCR3-positive naive CD8 T cells. Researchers prepared the TRB cDNA libraries using 5' RACE with UMI labels. Each CDR3 protein gets one entry in TCRdb, which reprocessed the 5' RACE reads and gives no DNA. In total, the table holds approximately 53,000 distinct CDR3 sequences. Germline assignment: CDR1 LNHNV and CDR2 YYDKDF (reference sequence). The CDR3 extends over 15 amino acids. What was sequenced was memory CD8+ T cells from blood. This chain links TRBV15 with TRBJ2-1. The receptor's source is a human donor in good health. Some clones in this sample may be carry-over from other donors' samples. The CDR3 sequence: CATKRGLELYNEQFF.